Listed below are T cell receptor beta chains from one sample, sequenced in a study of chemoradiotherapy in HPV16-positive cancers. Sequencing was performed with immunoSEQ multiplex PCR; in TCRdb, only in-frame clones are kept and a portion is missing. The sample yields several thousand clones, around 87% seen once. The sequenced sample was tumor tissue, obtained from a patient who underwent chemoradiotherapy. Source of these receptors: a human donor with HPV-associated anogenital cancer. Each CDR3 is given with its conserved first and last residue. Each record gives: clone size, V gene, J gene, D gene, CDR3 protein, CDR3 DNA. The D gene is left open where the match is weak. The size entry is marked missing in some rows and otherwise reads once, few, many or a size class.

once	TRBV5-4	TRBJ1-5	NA	CASSLGGSNQPQHF	TGTGCCAGCAGTCTGGGAGGGTCCAATCAGCCCCAGCATTTT
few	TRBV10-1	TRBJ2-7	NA	CASSRNEQYF	TGCGCCAGCAGTAGAAACGAGCAGTACTTC
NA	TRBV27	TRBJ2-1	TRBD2	CASPTQRGSSYNEQFF	TGTGCCAGCCCGACTCAGCGGGGAAGCTCCTACAATGAGCAGTTCTTC
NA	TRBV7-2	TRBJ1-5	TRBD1	CASSPRQGNQPQHF	TGTGCCAGCAGCCCCCGACAGGGTAATCAGCCCCAGCATTTT
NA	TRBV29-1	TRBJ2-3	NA	CSVEDRRTPGTDTQYF	TGCAGCGTTGAAGATCGTAGGACACCGGGCACAGATACGCAGTATTTT
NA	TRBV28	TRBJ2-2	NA	CASSSQTTHTGELFF	TGTGCCAGCAGTTCACAAACTACACACACCGGGGAGCTGTTTTTT
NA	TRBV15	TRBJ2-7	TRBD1	CATSTDRGHGQYF	TGTGCCACCAGCACAGACAGGGGGCATGGGCAGTACTTC
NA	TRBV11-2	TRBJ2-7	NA	CASSLSSYEQYF	TGTGCCAGCAGCTTAAGTAGCTACGAGCAGTACTTC
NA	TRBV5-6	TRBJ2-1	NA	CASSFSLAAYNEQFF	TGTGCCAGCAGCTTTTCACTAGCCGCCTACAATGAGCAGTTCTTC
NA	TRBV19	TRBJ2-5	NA	CASSSPGPQPGTQYF	TGTGCCAGTAGTAGCCCGGGACCCCAGCCAGGGACCCAGTACTTC
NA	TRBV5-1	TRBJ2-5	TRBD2	CASSLTSGETQYF	TGCGCCAGCAGCCTGACTAGCGGAGAGACCCAGTACTTC
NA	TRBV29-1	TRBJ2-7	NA	CSAVSGNEQYF	TGCAGCGCAGTATCAGGGAACGAGCAGTACTTC
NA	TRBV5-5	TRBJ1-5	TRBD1	CASSDTGDGPQHF	TGTGCCAGCAGCGATACAGGGGACGGGCCCCAGCATTTT
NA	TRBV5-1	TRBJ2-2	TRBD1	CASSSGQHTGELFF	TGCGCCAGCAGCTCGGGACAGCACACCGGGGAGCTGTTTTTT
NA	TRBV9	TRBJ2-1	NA	CASSENDNEQFF	TGTGCCAGCAGCGAAAACGACAATGAGCAGTTCTTC
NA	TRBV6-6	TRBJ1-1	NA	CASSDPPPGTEAFF	TGTGCCAGCAGTGACCCTCCTCCGGGAACTGAAGCTTTCTTT
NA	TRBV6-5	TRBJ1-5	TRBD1	CASSADRANQPQHF	TGTGCCAGCAGCGCAGACAGGGCCAATCAGCCCCAGCATTTT
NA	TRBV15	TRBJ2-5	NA	CATSRTGHSQETQYF	TGTGCCACCAGCAGAACTGGACATTCCCAAGAGACCCAGTACTTC
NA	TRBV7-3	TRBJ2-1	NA	CASSSLGPNNEQFF	TGTGCCAGCAGCTCCCTTGGACCTAACAATGAGCAGTTCTTC
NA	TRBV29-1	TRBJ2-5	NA	CSGARGKETQYF	TGCAGCGGGGCCAGGGGAAAAGAGACCCAGTACTTC
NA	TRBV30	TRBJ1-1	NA	CACRGTFWTEAFF	TGTGCCTGTCGCGGGACATTCTGGACTGAAGCTTTCTTT
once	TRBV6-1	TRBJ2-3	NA	CASSGGRTDTQYF	TGTGCCAGCAGCGGGGGGCGCACAGATACGCAGTATTTT
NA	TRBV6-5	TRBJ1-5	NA	CASSYGPNQPQHF	TGTGCCAGCAGTTACGGGCCCAATCAGCCCCAGCATTTT
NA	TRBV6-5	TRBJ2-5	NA	CASRQDGSVTQYF	TGTGCCAGCAGGCAGGACGGGTCGGTAACCCAGTACTTC
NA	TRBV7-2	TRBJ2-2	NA	CASSSGGTWNTGELFF	TGTGCCAGCAGCTCCGGAGGGACTTGGAACACCGGGGAGCTGTTTTTT
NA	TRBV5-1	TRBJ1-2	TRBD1	CASSPGGQGSYGYTF	TGCGCCAGCAGCCCAGGGGGACAGGGGTCGTATGGCTACACCTTC